The 24 T cell receptor beta chains listed next were all sequenced from one sample in a study of monozygotic twins with inflammatory bowel disease. TCRdb reprocessed the 5' RACE reads, keeping one entry per CDR3 protein, no DNA. Its table lists 300,000 to 350,000 distinct CDR3 sequences. The sequenced material came from blood. Receptor source: a human donor with ulcerative colitis or Crohn's disease, or a healthy co-twin of an affected twin (not recorded which).

The chain uses TRBV5-1 and TRBJ2-7. The CDR3 is 13 amino acids. Germline assignment: CDR1 SGHRS and CDR2 YFSETQ. Here the CDR3 reads CASSLGRNYEQYF.

The chain employs TRBV11-2 and TRBJ1-2; TCRdb calls TRBD1, which cannot be checked without DNA. The germline V gene has CDR1 SGHAT and CDR2 FQNNGV. The CDR3 contains 13 residues. The CDR3 sequence is CASSPRTGYGYTF.

The V call is TRBV5-5, the J call TRBJ1-1; there is no DNA to check the TCRdb D call of TRBD1. The germline CDR1 and CDR2 sequences are SGHKS and YYEKEE (reference sequence). CDR3 size: 13 residues. The CDR3 sequence is CASSRGQGLEAFF.

This chain joins TRBV7-9 and TRBJ2-2; there is no DNA to check the TCRdb D call of TRBD1. Germline V gives CDR1 SEHNR, CDR2 FQNEAQ (reference sequence). The CDR3 extends over 15 amino acids. CDR3: CASSSGQGNTGELFF.

The rearrangement uses TRBV20-1 and TRBJ1-2. The CDR3 is made up of 11 amino acids. From germline, CDR1 is DFQATT and CDR2 SNEGSKA (reference sequence). CDR3 protein: CSAIRGGSRYF.

The chain joins TRBV12-3 or TRBV12-4 to TRBJ1-4; TCRdb's D call, TRBD1, is unchecked because there is no DNA. The CDR3 consists of 14 residues. Here the CDR3 reads CASSFGGLREKLFF.

The J gene is TRBJ2-7, the V gene TRBV5-1; the D call from TCRdb, TRBD2, cannot be confirmed without DNA. Germline loops: CDR1 SGHRS, CDR2 YFSETQ. CDR3 size: 15 residues. CDR3 region: CASSLAGLADYEQYF.

V and J are TRBV5-6 and TRBJ2-7; without DNA, the TCRdb call of TRBD1 cannot be checked. This CDR3 region has 14 residues. Per germline, CDR1 SGHDT and CDR2 YYEEEE. The CDR3: CASSWGQGNYEQYF.

The rearrangement uses TRBV12-3 or TRBV12-4 and TRBJ1-2; TCRdb lists TRBD1, though no DNA is available to test this call. This CDR3 contains 13 residues. CDR3 in amino acids: CASSFSQGAHYTF.

The V call is TRBV24-1, the J call TRBJ2-1; TCRdb gives TRBD2 as the D gene, but with no DNA this cannot be confirmed. CDR3 length: 15 amino acids. Germline CDR1 is KGHDR and CDR2 is SFDVKD. The CDR3 here is CATSEGTSSYNEQFF.

V gene TRBV20-1 combines with J gene TRBJ1-2; TCRdb calls TRBD1, which cannot be checked without DNA. This CDR3 is built from 14 residues. The germline CDR1 and CDR2 sequences are DFQATT and SNEGSKA (reference sequence). CDR3 sequence: CSARWGGRNYGYTF.

The chain is built from TRBV4-3 and TRBJ2-1; TCRdb outputs TRBD1, but without DNA this stays unchecked. Germline V lookup: CDR1 LGHNA, CDR2 YSLEER. The CDR3 runs 16 residues. The chain's CDR3 is CASSQVRGGPHNEQFF.

V and J are TRBV5-1 and TRBJ2-3. The germline CDR1 and CDR2 sequences are SGHRS and YFSETQ. This CDR3 spans 13 amino acids. This CDR3 is CASSQESGDTQYF.

The chain joins TRBV24-1 to TRBJ1-2. Looked up from germline, CDR1 is KGHDR and CDR2 is SFDVKD. This CDR3 region has 14 residues. The CDR3 spells CATSRGDTNYGYTF.

The rearrangement uses TRBV14 and TRBJ2-3; TCRdb indicates TRBD2, and absent DNA this call remains unverified. Looked up from germline, CDR1 is SGHDN and CDR2 is FVKESK. CDR3 length: 16 amino acids. This chain's CDR3 is CASSPPGAYAETTQYF.

J is TRBJ1-5 and V is TRBV20-1; as DNA is missing, the TRBD1 call by TCRdb cannot be tested. This CDR3 has 16 amino acids. CDR1 is DFQATT, CDR2 SNEGSKA, per germline (reference sequence). The CDR3 spells CSARVSPGAPNQPQHF.

The chain is built from TRBV7-7 and TRBJ2-1; absent DNA, TCRdb's TRBD1 call cannot be checked. Per germline, CDR1 SSHAT and CDR2 FNYEAQ (reference sequence). This CDR3 has 15 residues. The CDR3: CASSPDRGLYNEQFF.

V and J are TRBV2 and TRBJ2-3; TCRdb names TRBD2, which stays unverified in the absence of DNA. The CDR3 sequence is 14 residues long. Germline V gene data show CDR1 as SNHLY and CDR2 as FYNNEI. The CDR3 is CASSALAGAAAQYF.

The CDR3 spells CSARGDRAPYEQYF. The chain has TRBV20-1 and TRBJ2-7; TCRdb calls TRBD1, which cannot be checked without DNA. This CDR3 spans 14 amino acids. Germline V gives CDR1 DFQATT, CDR2 SNEGSKA (reference sequence).

The chain recombines TRBV27 with TRBJ2-7; TCRdb picks TRBD1, but there is no DNA to check that call. CDR3 size: 15 residues. The germline V gene encodes CDR1 MNHEY and CDR2 SMNVEV (reference sequence). The CDR3 sequence: CASSLSTGVSYEQYF.

The chain links TRBV11-1 to TRBJ2-5; the D call from TCRdb, TRBD1, cannot be confirmed without DNA. The CDR3 is made up of 18 amino acids. The germline V gene encodes CDR1 SGHAT and CDR2 FQDESV (reference sequence). The CDR3 is CASSSSRTGGPDQETQYF.

The genes are TRBV28 and TRBJ2-2; lacking DNA, the TRBD2 call made by TCRdb goes unchecked. This CDR3 contains 16 residues. Germline V gene data show CDR1 as MDHEN and CDR2 as SYDVKM. CDR3: CASRPAGTLNTGELFF.

This chain joins TRBV15 and TRBJ2-2; TCRdb returns TRBD1, unconfirmable since there is no DNA. This CDR3 region has 13 residues. Germline V CDR1 and CDR2: LNHNV, YYDKDF (reference sequence). The CDR3 here is CATSLPGVGELFF.

The rearrangement uses TRBV27 and TRBJ2-1; TCRdb selects TRBD1, and the lack of DNA leaves this call unchecked. The CDR3 consists of 17 residues. Germline assignment: CDR1 MNHEY and CDR2 SMNVEV (reference sequence). CDR3: CASSLSGGRAKNNEQFF.